This T cell receptor beta chain is from a study of human T cells and chemical hapten exposure. Study information: Patches that contained 0.01% DPC were applied to the upper back and read at 6 days. Minor volume differences among pooled libraries chiefly drove per-sample TCR yield variation.

Stated time point: patch test 3, about 24 weeks after DPC sensitization. The treatment is: therapeutic diphenylcyclopropenone sensitization with weekly scalp DPC. Sample donors consisted of patients with alopecia, aged 18 to 70 years, who were suitable for DPC. TCRdb passed the RACE reads through MiXCR, listing each CDR3 protein once. Of 97,000 or so distinct CDR3 sequences listed, roughly a quarter are singletons. The CDR3 length is 17 residues. Germline trimming cut 5 bases from V and 1 base from J; bases unmatched to any gene: 9. Germline CDR1 and CDR2: SGHAT and FQNNGV. The clonotype comes from a man aged 40-49 years with alopecia areata. Some clones in this sample may be carry-over from other donors' samples. The chain links TRBV11-2 to TRBJ2-7, with 12 nucleotides matching TRBD1. Sequences were derived from whole blood, sampled in connection with sensitization to the hapten diphenylcyclopropenone (DPC). The CDR3: CASSRAGTGGESYEQYF. DNA of the CDR3: TGTGCCAGCAGCCGAGCCGGGACAGGGGGCGAGTCCTACGAGCAGTACTTC.